A single sample is the source of the 18 T cell receptor beta chains below, sequenced in a study of T cell repertoires in cytomegalovirus infection. TCRdb called the reads again in MiXCR, with one record for every CDR3 protein. The profile shows roughly 500,000 distinct CDR3 sequences, roughly a third of them singletons. Their antigens are not known. Sample: cultured PBMCs, taken from culture after CMV antigen stimulation. Receptor source: a human donor in good health (CMV status not recorded). Some clones in this sample may be carry-over from other donors' samples.

The V gene is TRBV28, the J gene TRBJ2-7, with 12 bases fitting TRBD2. The length of the CDR3 is 15 residues. The junction had 8 bases not matched to a gene; V was cut back by 6 bases and J by 5 bases. CDR1 and CDR2 (germline): MDHEN, SYDVKM. The CDR3 nucleotides are TGTGCCAGCAGGGGCGGACTAGCGGGATCTAACGAGCAGTACTTC. This encodes CASRGGLAGSNEQYF. Combining the CDR3 with reference TRBV28 and TRBJ2-7 gives the whole variable domain DVKVTQSSRYLVKRTGEKVFLECVQDMDHENMFWYRQDPGLGLRLIYFSYDVKMKEKGDIPEGYSVSREKKERFSLILESASTNQTSMYLCASRGGLAGSNEQYFGPGTRLTVT.

In this sample, this clonotype turned up many times. The rearrangement links TRBV7-8 to TRBJ2-3; a possible D gene is TRBD2 (6 bases). This CDR3 is 15 amino acids long. V was pared by 3 bases and J by 6 bases, with 16 bases between. CDR1 and CDR2 (germline): SGHVS, FQNEAQ. The CDR3 sequence: CASSFSGTVADTQYF. The CDR3 DNA follows: TGTGCCAGCAGCTTTAGCGGAACTGTGGCCGATACGCAGTATTTT.

The rearrangement uses TRBV5-1 and TRBJ1-1; D might be TRBD1 (6 bases). The germline CDR1 and CDR2 sequences are SGHRS and YFSETQ. The CDR3 runs 12 residues. Between the trimmed V and J ends, which lost 5 bases and 9 bases, there was a span of 14 bases. The chain's CDR3 is CASRETGLKAFF. The CDR3 DNA reads as TGCGCCAGCAGGGAGACAGGTTTAAAAGCTTTCTTT.

The CDR3 protein is CASSPGDHSYNEQFF. The CDR3 DNA is TGTGCCAGCTCACCGGGCGACCACTCCTACAATGAGCAGTTCTTC. J is TRBJ2-1 and V is TRBV18; D is ambiguous. Trimming stripped 3 bases from V and 0 bases from J, with 9 bases between. Germline V gene data show CDR1 as KGHSH and CDR2 as LQKENI. The CDR3 covers 15 residues. The variable domain in full, completed from reference TRBV18 and TRBJ2-1, reads NAGVMQNPRHLVRRRGQEARLRCSPMKGHSHVYWYRQLPEEGLKFMVYLQKENIIDESGMPKERFSAEFPKEGPSILRIQQVVRGDSAAYFCASSPGDHSYNEQFFGPGTRLTVL.

In this sample, this clonotype turned up many times. This chain joins TRBV7-3 and TRBJ2-5, with D maybe TRBD2 (5 bases). The CDR3 length is 15 residues. V was clipped by 3 bases and J by 3 bases, with 14 bases between them. Germline V gene lookup returns CDR1 SGHTA and CDR2 FQGTGA. The DNA for the CDR3 is TGTGCCAGCAGCTTTTTAGCGCGCCCCGAAGAGACCCAGTACTTC. Translated, it gives CASSFLARPEETQYF.

The chain combines TRBV18 with TRBJ2-5; D tentatively reads TRBD1 or TRBD2 (5 bases each). In germline, CDR1 is KGHSH, CDR2 LQKENI. V was pared by 3 bases and J by 0 bases, with 11 bases between. CDR3 length: 15 residues. CDR3 sequence reads: CASSPSRGDQETQYF. The CDR3 bases are TGTGCCAGCTCACCTTCGAGGGGAGACCAAGAGACCCAGTACTTC.

The CDR3: CASSQETASRIDTQYF. The CDR3 DNA follows: TGCGCCAGCAGCCAAGAAACAGCTAGTAGGATAGATACGCAGTATTTT. This chain links TRBV4-1 with TRBJ2-3; D uncertain. The V end was cut by 0 bases, the J end by 5 bases, with 15 bases between. This CDR3 region has 16 residues. Per the germline V gene, CDR1 is MGHRA and CDR2 is YSYEKL.

This clonotype was counted at least ten times. CDR3 DNA: TGTGCCAGCAGCTTAGCCCTCTTCCGGACGGGAGGGCGAGAGACCCAGTACTTC. Translated, it gives CASSLALFRTGGRETQYF. The genes are TRBV7-8 and TRBJ2-5; 8 bases are a match to TRBD2. The junction had 13 bases not matched to a gene; V was cut back by 0 bases and J by 4 bases. Per the germline V gene, CDR1 is SGHVS and CDR2 is FQNEAQ. The CDR3 is made up of 18 amino acids.

This clonotype has at least ten counts. The chain links TRBV7-2 to TRBJ1-6; the match to TRBD1 covers 8 bases. Germline lookup yields CDR1 SGHTA and CDR2 FQGNSA. Losses at the gene ends were 1 base for V and 0 bases for J; bases not matched to a gene: 17. The CDR3 covers 22 residues. The CDR3 coding sequence is TGTGCCAGCAGCTTAGTCCGTAAGGACAGGGCTGGCTCGAGCTCCTATAATTCACCCCTCCACTTT. This encodes CASSLVRKDRAGSSSYNSPLHF.

The table lists this clonotype with a few counts. The chain employs TRBV7-2 and TRBJ2-5, with 9 positions matching TRBD2. CDR1 and CDR2 from the germline V gene are SGHTA and FQGNSA. V shed 1 base and J 3 bases; nucleotides not matched to a gene: 3. The CDR3 covers 15 residues. The CDR3 sequence: CASSLVLAGEETQYF. For the CDR3, the DNA is TGTGCCAGCAGCTTAGTATTAGCGGGAGAAGAGACCCAGTACTTC.

The genes are TRBV20-1 and TRBJ1-1; 7 nucleotides align to TRBD1. The germline gives CDR1 DFQATT, CDR2 SNEGSKA (reference sequence). V shed 1 base, J shed 4 bases, and the junction held 3 bases outside the gene matches. The CDR3 runs to 13 residues. Here the CDR3 reads CSARVAGGTEAFF. The CDR3 nucleotides are TGCAGTGCTAGAGTGGCAGGGGGCACTGAAGCTTTCTTT.

This clonotype came up a few times. The J gene is TRBJ2-5, the V gene TRBV20-1; weak D call: TRBD2 (6 bases). Germline V gene data show CDR1 as DFQATT and CDR2 as SNEGSKA (reference sequence). Deletions cut 2 bases from V and 5 bases from J, with 21 bases between. This CDR3 comprises 16 residues. CDR3 protein: CSARPNRRESWETQYF. In DNA form, the CDR3 reads TGCAGTGCTAGACCGAACCGCCGGGAGAGTTGGGAGACCCAGTACTTC.

The CDR3 loop reads CASSYGTSGSHEQYV. DNA for the CDR3: TGTGCCAGCAGTTACGGAACTAGCGGGAGCCACGAGCAGTACGTC. This rearrangement joins TRBV6-2 or TRBV6-3 to TRBJ2-7; 11 bases line up with TRBD2. V dropped 2 bases and J dropped 5; count of bases not matched to a gene: 5. The CDR3 totals 15 residues. Germline-derived CDR1 and CDR2 are MNHEY and SVGEGT.

This clonotype was detected a few times. One end of the junction does not line up with germline, which may come from a read error. V gene TRBV2 combines with J gene TRBJ2-3, with 8 bases matching TRBD1. The CDR3 runs 15 residues. CDR1 is SNHLY and CDR2 is FYNNEI in the germline V gene. DNA of the CDR3: TGTGCCAGCGGTGACCAGGGGGCGGACACAGATACGCAGTATTTT. It translates to CASGDQGADTDTQYF. The complete variable domain, with remaining parts taken from reference TRBV2 and TRBJ2-3, reads EPEVTQTPSHQVTQMGQEVILRCVPISNHLYFYWYRQILGQKVEFLVSFYNNEISEKSEIFDDQFSVERPDGSNFTLKIRSTKLEDSAMYFCASGDQGADTDTQYFGPGTRLTVL.

The chain couples TRBV14 to TRBJ2-1; 12 nucleotides agree with TRBD2. Germline trimming cut 0 bases from V and 7 bases from J; bases unmatched to any gene: 7. Germline V lookup: CDR1 SGHDN, CDR2 FVKESK. The CDR3 length is 17 residues. CDR3 in DNA: TGTGCCAGCAGCCAAGAGCGTGCTAGCGGGAGGGGAAATGAGCAGTTCTTC. Amino acid sequence: CASSQERASGRGNEQFF.

The table lists this clonotype with a count of one. V and J are TRBV20-1 and TRBJ2-3, with 14 bases fitting TRBD2. The germline gives CDR1 DFQATT, CDR2 SNEGSKA (reference sequence). The CDR3 runs to 21 residues. Trimming removed 2 bases from V and 2 bases from J; junction bases left unmatched: 18. The CDR3 region is CSARPNRTSGRYRTATDTQYF. CDR3 nucleotides: TGCAGTGCTAGACCGAACAGGACTAGCGGGAGGTACCGTACGGCCACAGATACGCAGTATTTT.

The V gene is TRBV4-1, the J gene TRBJ2-7, with D possibly matching TRBD1 (5 bases). The CDR3 extends over 15 amino acids. In germline, CDR1 is MGHRA, CDR2 YSYEKL. V lost 0 bases and J lost 5, with 14 bases in between. CDR3: CASSQEPGNVHEQYF. DNA of the CDR3: TGCGCCAGCAGCCAAGAGCCAGGGAATGTCCACGAGCAGTACTTC.

This clonotype occurred many times. The rearrangement uses TRBV7-2 and TRBJ1-2; TRBD1 agrees at 8 bases. With 5 bases clipped from V and 2 bases from J, the junction kept 10 bases outside the gene matches. CDR1 and CDR2 from the germline V gene are SGHTA and FQGNSA. CDR3 length: 16 residues. The DNA of the CDR3 is TGTGCCAGCAGCCCGGGGGGGACAGGACAAAACTATGGCTACACCTTC. It codes for CASSPGGTGQNYGYTF.